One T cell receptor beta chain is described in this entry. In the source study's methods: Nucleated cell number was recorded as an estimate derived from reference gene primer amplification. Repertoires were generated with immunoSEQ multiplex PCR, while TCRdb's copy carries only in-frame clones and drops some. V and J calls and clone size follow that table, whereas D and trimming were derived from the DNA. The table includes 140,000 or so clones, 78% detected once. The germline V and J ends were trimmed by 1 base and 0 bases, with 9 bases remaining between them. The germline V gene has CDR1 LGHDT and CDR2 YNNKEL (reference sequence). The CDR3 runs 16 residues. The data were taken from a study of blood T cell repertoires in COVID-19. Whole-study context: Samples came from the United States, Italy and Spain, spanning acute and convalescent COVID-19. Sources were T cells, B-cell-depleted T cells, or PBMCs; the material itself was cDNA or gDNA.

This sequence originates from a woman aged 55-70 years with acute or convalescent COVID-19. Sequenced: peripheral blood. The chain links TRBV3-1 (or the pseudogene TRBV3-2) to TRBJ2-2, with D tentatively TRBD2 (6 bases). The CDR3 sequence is CASSQGVAANTGELFF. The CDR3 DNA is TGTGCCAGCAGCCAAGGGGTAGCGGCGAACACCGGGGAGCTGTTTTTT.